The clone carrying this T cell receptor beta chain showed up just once. As yet, its antigen is unknown. From germline, CDR1 is KGHSH and CDR2 LQKENI. The CDR3 covers 13 residues. V shed 0 bases and J shed 4 bases, with 6 bases lying between them. This specimen comes from a study of OX40 agonist ivuxolimab in advanced cancers. Across the study: With ivuxolimab, an agonistic anti-OX40 (CD134) antibody, patients were treated. At under 85% male, the cohort had a mean age of 60 years, ranging from about 23 to 79.

Assay: immunoSEQ multiplex PCR; the TCRdb copy retains only in-frame clones and omits some. The sample records tens of thousands of clones, roughly 90% being singletons. Findings of the study overall: Low normalized T-cell clonal expansion also characterized some of the nonresponders. Clones of CD4+ and CD8+ blood T cells grew by week 6 at doses of 0.1 to 3.0 mg/kg.

The specimen was CD4+ or CD8+ T cells sorted from blood, collected in a trial of the OX40 agonist ivuxolimab. The receptor comes from an adult with an advanced solid tumor such as melanoma, head and neck, liver or kidney cancer. The chain employs TRBV18 and TRBJ1-2; D may be TRBD1 (5 bases). DNA for the CDR3: TGTGCCAGCTCACCACCGGGGCCCTATGGCTACACCTTC. This translates into CASSPPGPYGYTF. Based on the CDR3 plus reference TRBV18 and TRBJ1-2, the full variable domain is NAGVMQNPRHLVRRRGQEARLRCSPMKGHSHVYWYRQLPEEGLKFMVYLQKENIIDESGMPKERFSAEFPKEGPSILRIQQVVRGDSAAYFCASSPPGPYGYTFGSGTRLTVV.